This is a list of T cell receptor beta chains from one sample in a study of CD8 T cells in Susac syndrome. TCRdb itself ran the immunoSEQ multiplex PCR reads through MiXCR, one entry per CDR3 protein. The sample holds 55,000 to 85,000 distinct CDR3 sequences, 96% seen once. Input material: CD4+ T cells from PBMCs. Receptors originate from a human donor with multiple sclerosis. Each CDR3 is given with its conserved first and last residue. The D gene is left open where the match is weak. Not all rows give a size; the values are once, few, many and, for expanded clones, a class.

D gene | clone size | J gene | V gene | CDR3 DNA | CDR3 protein
- | - | TRBJ2-3 | TRBV5-1 | TGCAGCAGCAGCTTGAGTACCCCGGTCGCCACAGATACGCAGTATTTT | CSSSLSTPVATDTQYF
TRBD2 | - | TRBJ2-7 | TRBV5-1 | TGCGCCAGCAAGCAAACCGGGACTAGCTTCCACGAGCAGTACTTC | CASKQTGTSFHEQYF
- | - | TRBJ2-7 | TRBV7-2 | TGTGCCAGCAGCCGAACCAATTCCCCTAAGGGCTTC | CASSRTNSPKGF
TRBD2 | - | TRBJ2-7 | TRBV20-1 | TGCAGTGCTAGAATTAGCGGGGGTTACGAGCAGTACTTC | CSARISGGYEQYF
- | - | TRBJ2-7 | TRBV15 | TGTGCCACCAGCCAGGGGCAGGGGATGAGCGAGCAGTACTTC | CATSQGQGMSEQYF
TRBD1 | - | TRBJ2-7 | TRBV19 | TGTGCCAGTAGCTCAGGCACAGGGGGATACGAGCAGTACTTC | CASSSGTGGYEQYF
- | - | TRBJ1-1 | TRBV6-5 | TGTGCCAGCAGGGGGAGGCAGGGTCGCACTGAAGCTTTCTTT | CASRGRQGRTEAFF
- | - | TRBJ1-2 | TRBV12-3/TRBV12-4 | TGTGCCGGACGTAGAGGGGGGAGTTCAGGCTACACCTTC | CAGRRGGSSGYTF
TRBD1 | - | TRBJ2-6 | TRBV30 | TGTGCCTGGAGCCGAGGGGGCTATGGGGCCAACGTCCTGACTTTC | CAWSRGGYGANVLTF
TRBD1 | - | TRBJ2-5 | TRBV30 | TGTGCCTGGAGGGGGGACAGACGCCAAGAGGCCCAGTACTTC | CAWRGDRRQEAQYF
- | - | TRBJ2-7 | TRBV10-3 | TGTGCCATCAGCCCCGGCGTCGCCAGCTCCTACGAGCAGTACTTC | CAISPGVASSYEQYF
- | - | TRBJ2-7 | TRBV20-1 | TGCAGTGCTAGTTATGTGGGACGGAGATTTTACGAGCAGTACTTC | CSASYVGRRFYEQYF
- | - | TRBJ2-6 | TRBV7-9 | TGTGCCAGCACCACGGCTCCCGGGGAAGCTGGGGCCAACGTCCTGACTTTC | CASTTAPGEAGANVLTF
- | - | TRBJ1-5 | TRBV7-2 | TGTGCCAGCAGCTTAGCGGGGCAGCCCCAGCATTTT | CASSLAGQPQHF
- | - | TRBJ1-1 | TRBV7-8 | TGTGCCAGCAGCCCGCCAATTGACTCTGAAGCTTTCTTT | CASSPPIDSEAFF
- | - | TRBJ2-3 | TRBV9 | TGTGCCAGCAGCCCTACCGCAACAGCGAGTACGCAGTATTTT | CASSPTATASTQYF
TRBD1 | once | TRBJ1-2 | TRBV30 | TGTGCCTGGAGAGAGCCGGGACAGGGGAATCATGGCTACACCTTC | CAWREPGQGNHGYTF
- | - | TRBJ2-2 | TRBV2 | TGTGCCAGTGCTTATACCCCGGGACCGATGAACACCGGGGAGCTGTTTTTT | CASAYTPGPMNTGELFF
- | - | TRBJ1-5 | TRBV29-1 | TGCAGCGCAGGACTACCAGGGGTCAATCAGCCCCAGCATTTT | CSAGLPGVNQPQHF
- | - | TRBJ2-3 | TRBV2 | TGTGCCAGCAGAGGGGACAGCACAGATACGCAGTATTTT | CASRGDSTDTQYF
TRBD1 | - | TRBJ1-1 | TRBV5-6 | TGTGCCAGCAGCCCGGGACAGGGACGGGAGCACACTGAAGCTTTCTTT | CASSPGQGREHTEAFF
TRBD2 | - | TRBJ2-1 | TRBV7-9 | TGTGCCAGCAGCTTAGTCCCCGCCGGGGGGGCCAATGAGCAGTTCTTC | CASSLVPAGGANEQFF
- | - | TRBJ2-1 | TRBV7-9 | TGTGCCAGCAGCTCCACTGGGGTGAATAGGCCAATCGAGTTCTTC | CASSSTGVNRPIEFF
- | - | TRBJ2-1 | TRBV5-1 | TGCGCCAGCAGCTTGGTGGAGGGAAAGGATGAGCAGTTCTTC | CASSLVEGKDEQFF
- | - | TRBJ2-3 | TRBV30 | TGTGCCTGGACCCGCGAGGGGAATACGCAGTATTTT | CAWTREGNTQYF
- | once | TRBJ2-2 | TRBV6-5 | TGTGCCAGCACAGCGAACACCGGGGAGCTGTTTTTT | CASTANTGELFF
- | - | TRBJ2-7 | TRBV29-1 | TGCAGCGTTGAACATTCCTACGAGCAGTACTTC | CSVEHSYEQYF
TRBD1 | - | TRBJ2-7 | TRBV6-2/TRBV6-3 | TGTGCCAGCAGAACCGGGACAGGGACCTACGAGCAGTACTTC | CASRTGTGTYEQYF
- | - | TRBJ2-7 | TRBV7-3 | TGTGCCAGCAGCTTAACAGGAACCGACCCCTACGAGCAGTACTTC | CASSLTGTDPYEQYF
- | - | TRBJ1-6 | TRBV6-5 | TGTGCCAGCAGTTCCCTCGGGGGAGGTGGGAATTCACCCCTCCACTTT | CASSSLGGGGNSPLHF
- | - | TRBJ1-2 | TRBV7-8 | TGTGCCAGCAGCTTAAGGTCTGCGGACGGCTATGGCTACACCTTC | CASSLRSADGYGYTF
- | - | TRBJ1-6 | TRBV20-1 | TGCAGTGCTAGAGAGGACTTCTCGGGGTATAATTCACCCCTCCACTTT | CSAREDFSGYNSPLHF
- | once | TRBJ2-1 | TRBV5-1 | - | CASSFGAGSYNEQFF
TRBD2 | - | TRBJ2-2 | TRBV25-1 | TGTGCCAGCAGTGGGGACTACCTGAACACCGGGGAGCTGTTTTTT | CASSGDYLNTGELFF
TRBD1 | - | TRBJ1-5 | TRBV20-1 | TGCAGTGCTAGAGATTTGGGACAGGGATATCAGCCCCAGCATTTT | CSARDLGQGYQPQHF
TRBD1 | - | TRBJ1-1 | TRBV24-1 | TGTGCCACCAGTGGCAGGGGGCGATCTGAAGCTTTCTTT | CATSGRGRSEAFF
- | - | TRBJ2-7 | TRBV12-3/TRBV12-4 | TGTGCCAGCAGTTTAGCGACAGGCATGGAGCAGTACTTC | CASSLATGMEQYF
- | - | TRBJ1-6 | TRBV20-1 | TGCAGTGCTAGACCAGATCCGAATTCACCCCTCCACTTT | CSARPDPNSPLHF
TRBD1 | - | TRBJ1-6 | TRBV6-5 | TGTGCCAGCAGCCGGGACAGTAATTCACCCCTCCACTTT | CASSRDSNSPLHF
TRBD1 | - | TRBJ1-5 | TRBV5-1 | TGCGCCAGCAGTTACGGACAGGGCAATCAGCCCCAGCATTTT | CASSYGQGNQPQHF
TRBD2 | - | TRBJ2-1 | TRBV29-1 | TGCAGCGTTGGGGAGGGGTTCAGGGCGAGCAATGAGCAGTTCTTC | CSVGEGFRASNEQFF
- | - | TRBJ1-2 | TRBV4-3 | TGCGCCAGCAGCCAGGTTGGAAGTTATGGCTACACCTTC | CASSQVGSYGYTF
- | few | TRBJ2-7 | TRBV12-3/TRBV12-4 | TGTGCCAGCAGTTTGGAAGGGGGCTCCTACGAGCAGTACTTC | CASSLEGGSYEQYF
TRBD2 | - | TRBJ2-2 | TRBV3-1 | TGTGCCAGCAGCCAACTAGCGGGGGAGGCGAACACCGGGGAGCTGTTTTTT | CASSQLAGEANTGELFF
- | - | TRBJ2-5 | TRBV6-2/TRBV6-3 | TGTGCCAGCAGCCGCAGGGACTTCCAAGAGACCCAGTACTTC | CASSRRDFQETQYF
- | - | TRBJ1-6 | TRBV2 | TGTGCCAGCAGTGCTACGGACCAAAATTCACCCCTCCACTTT | CASSATDQNSPLHF
TRBD1 | - | TRBJ1-2 | TRBV12-3/TRBV12-4 | TGTGCCAGCAGGCCCCAGGGGGCAGGAGGCTACACCTTC | CASRPQGAGGYTF
TRBD1 | - | TRBJ2-3 | TRBV24-1 | TGTGCCACCAGTTACGGACAGGGGGTCACAGATACGCAGTATTTT | CATSYGQGVTDTQYF
TRBD2 | - | TRBJ2-1 | TRBV12-3/TRBV12-4 | TGTGCTTCGGGGCTAGCGGAGCACAATGAGCAGTTCTTC | CASGLAEHNEQFF
TRBD2 | - | TRBJ2-5 | TRBV12-3/TRBV12-4 | TGTGCCAGCACCCCCCGGGGAGGGGCGCCTCAAGAGACCCAGTACTTC | CASTPRGGAPQETQYF
TRBD1 | - | TRBJ2-7 | TRBV12-3/TRBV12-4 | TGTGCCAGCAGTTTTGACAGGGACTACGAGCAGTACTTC | CASSFDRDYEQYF
TRBD2 | - | TRBJ2-5 | TRBV29-1 | TGCAGCCTTAGCGGGGGGGCCGGGACCCAGTACTTC | CSLSGGAGTQYF
- | - | TRBJ2-7 | TRBV7-2 | TGTGCCAGCAGCTTAGGCTTAGCCCCGGGCGAGCAGTACTTC | CASSLGLAPGEQYF
TRBD1 | - | TRBJ1-2 | TRBV9 | TGTGCCAGCAGCGTATCCCCTAGAGGGGGCGCTTCCTATGGCTACACCTTC | CASSVSPRGGASYGYTF